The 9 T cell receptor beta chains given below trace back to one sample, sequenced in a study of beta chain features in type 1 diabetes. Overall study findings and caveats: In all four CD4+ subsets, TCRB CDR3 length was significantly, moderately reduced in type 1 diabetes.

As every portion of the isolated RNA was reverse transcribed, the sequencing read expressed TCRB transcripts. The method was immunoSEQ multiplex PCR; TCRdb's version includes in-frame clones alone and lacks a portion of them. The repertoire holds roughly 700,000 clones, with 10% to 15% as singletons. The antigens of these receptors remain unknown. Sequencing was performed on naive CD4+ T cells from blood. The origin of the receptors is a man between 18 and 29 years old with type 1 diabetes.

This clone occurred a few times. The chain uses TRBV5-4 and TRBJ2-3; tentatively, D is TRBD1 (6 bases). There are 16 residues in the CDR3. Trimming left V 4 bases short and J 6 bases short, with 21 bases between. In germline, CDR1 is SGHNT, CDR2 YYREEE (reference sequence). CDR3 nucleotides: TGTGCCAGCAGCGGAAAACAGGGACGGATTACGGATACGCAGTATTTT. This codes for CASSGKQGRITDTQYF.

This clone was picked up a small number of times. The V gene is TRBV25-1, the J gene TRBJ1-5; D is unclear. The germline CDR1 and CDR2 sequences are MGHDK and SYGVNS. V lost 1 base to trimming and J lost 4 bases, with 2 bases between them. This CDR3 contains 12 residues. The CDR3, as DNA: TGTGCCAGCAGTGAATCGAATCAGCCCCAGCATTTT. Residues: CASSESNQPQHF.

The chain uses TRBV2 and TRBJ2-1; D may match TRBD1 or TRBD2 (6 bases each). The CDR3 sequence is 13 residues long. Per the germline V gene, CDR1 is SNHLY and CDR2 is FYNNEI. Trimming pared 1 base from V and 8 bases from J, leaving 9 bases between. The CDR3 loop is CASSEGGAHEQFF. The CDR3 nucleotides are TGTGCCAGCAGTGAAGGGGGGGCACATGAGCAGTTCTTC.

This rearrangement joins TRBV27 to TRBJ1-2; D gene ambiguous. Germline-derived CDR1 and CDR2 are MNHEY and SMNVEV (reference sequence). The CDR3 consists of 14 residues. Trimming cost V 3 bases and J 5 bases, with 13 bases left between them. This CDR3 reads CASSFGSKGYGYTF. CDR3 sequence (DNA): TGTGCCAGCAGTTTTGGTTCGAAGGGTTATGGCTACACCTTC.

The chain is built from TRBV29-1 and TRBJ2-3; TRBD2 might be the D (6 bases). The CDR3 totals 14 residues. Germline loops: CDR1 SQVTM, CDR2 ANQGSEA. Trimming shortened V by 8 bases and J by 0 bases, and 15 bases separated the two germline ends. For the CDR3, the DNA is TGCAGCACCTCTAGCGCCTCTAGCACAGATACGCAGTATTTT. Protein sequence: CSTSSASSTDTQYF.

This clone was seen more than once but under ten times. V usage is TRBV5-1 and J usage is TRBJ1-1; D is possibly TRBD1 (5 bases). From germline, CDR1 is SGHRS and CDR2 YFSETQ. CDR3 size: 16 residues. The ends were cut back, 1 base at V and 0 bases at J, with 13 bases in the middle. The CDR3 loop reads CASSLLSPGLNTEAFF. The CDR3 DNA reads TGCGCCAGCAGCTTGTTGTCGCCAGGGCTGAACACTGAAGCTTTCTTT.

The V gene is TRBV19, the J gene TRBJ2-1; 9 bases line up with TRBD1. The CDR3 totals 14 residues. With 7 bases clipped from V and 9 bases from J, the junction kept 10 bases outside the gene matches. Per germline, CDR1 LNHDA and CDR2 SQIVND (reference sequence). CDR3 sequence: CASMWRGQGGEQFF. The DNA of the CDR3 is TGTGCCAGTATGTGGAGGGGACAGGGAGGTGAGCAGTTCTTC. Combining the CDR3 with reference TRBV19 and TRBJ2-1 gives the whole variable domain DGGITQSPKYLFRKEGQNVTLSCEQNLNHDAMYWYRQDPGQGLRLIYYSQIVNDFQKGDIAEGYSVSREKKESFPLTVTSAQKNPTAFYLCASMWRGQGGEQFFGPGTRLTVL.

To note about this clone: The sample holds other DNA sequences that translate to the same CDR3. CDR3 region: CASTVNYGYTF. Here the CDR3 DNA reads TGTGCCAGCACTGTTAACTATGGCTACACCTTC. This chain joins TRBV2 and TRBJ1-2; D not certain. The CDR3 consists of 11 residues. Germline V gene data show CDR1 as SNHLY and CDR2 as FYNNEI. Trimming pared 7 bases from V and 1 base from J, leaving 4 bases between.

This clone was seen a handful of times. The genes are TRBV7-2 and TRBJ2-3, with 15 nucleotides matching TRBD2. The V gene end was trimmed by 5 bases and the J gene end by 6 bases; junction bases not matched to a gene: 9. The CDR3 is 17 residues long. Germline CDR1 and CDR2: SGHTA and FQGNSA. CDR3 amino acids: CASSPGLAGGPSDTQYF. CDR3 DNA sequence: TGTGCCAGCAGCCCCGGACTAGCGGGGGGGCCATCGGATACGCAGTATTTT. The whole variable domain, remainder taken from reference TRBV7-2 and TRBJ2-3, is GAGVSQSPSNKVTEKGKDVELRCDPISGHTALYWYRQSLGQGLEFLIYFQGNSAPDKSGLPSDRFSAERTGGSVSTLTIQRTQQEDSAVYLCASSPGLAGGPSDTQYFGPGTRLTVL.